The clone carrying this T cell receptor (beta chain) appeared once. The antigen is not known. The data were obtained in a study of post-analysis software for immune sequencing data. Study results and limitations: There were five or six TRBV segments more frequent in patients than controls, and TRBV5-6, TRBV5-1 and TRBV20-1 were among them.

The TCR beta cDNA libraries contained unique molecular identifiers. In TCRdb, the PCR reads were re-called with MiXCR into one record per CDR3 protein. The table includes hundreds of thousands of distinct CDR3 sequences, over 45% detected once. Per germline, CDR1 SEHNR and CDR2 FQNEAQ (reference sequence). CDR3 size: 15 residues. Trimming took off 5 bases at V and 0 bases at J, with 11 bases between the two ends. V and J are TRBV7-9 and TRBJ2-1; perhaps TRBD1 as D (6 bases). This receptor was taken from a girl aged 2 to 9 with multiple sclerosis. The sequencing input was blood. CDR3 sequence: CASSIGQSSYNEQFF. The CDR3 nucleotides read TGTGCCAGCAGCATAGGACAGAGCTCCTACAATGAGCAGTTCTTC.